Sequencing of this TCR beta chain was carried out in a study of T cells in Graves' hyperthyroidism and ophthalmopathy. RNA transcripts yielded amplified TCR beta CDR3 regions. First-round RT-PCR with HTBI primers amplified the TCR CDR3 region. TCRdb ran MiXCR on the multiplex PCR reads and lists one entry per CDR3 protein. In the table there are some 570,000 distinct CDR3 sequences, 13% to 15% of which are singletons. The CDR3 has 14 amino acids. The germline gives CDR1 MNHEY, CDR2 SMNVEV (reference sequence). With V trimmed by 6 bases and J by 3 bases, 4 bases remained unmatched. Sequencing was performed on blood. The V and J genes are TRBV27 and TRBJ2-3; TRBD2 aligns across 9 bases. This sequence was found in a woman younger than 30 with Graves' ophthalmopathy. CDR3 nucleotides: TGTGCCAGCAGCACGAGCGGGAGGACAGATACGCAGTATTTT. It is translated as CASSTSGRTDTQYF.